This T cell receptor (beta chain) was captured in a study of T cell changes during pregnancy in multiple sclerosis (dated by TCRdb to between 2019 and 2020). With respect to the entire study: The study looked at changes in the T cell repertoire across pregnancy in women with multiple sclerosis.

As concerns this clone: Its antigen is still unknown. Base qualities are not provided; no much larger clone lies one nucleotide away.

The germline V and J ends show losses of 6 bases and 3 bases respectively, and no gene match explains 6 bases of the junction. The germline V gene supplies CDR1 LGHNT and CDR2 FRNRAP. The CDR3 goes from the cysteine to the phenylalanine over 15 residues. Left in the record is the CDR3 DNA by itself, 45 bases read in frame from the first base. The method behind the library was the immunoSEQ multiplex PCR assay. Not all clones reach the TCRdb copy of this immuneACCESS table, which keeps in-frame sequences only. Checked studies attribute under half of the gap to unresolved V genes and leave the rest unexplained. The sample includes tens of thousands of clones, with approximately 80% observed a single time. The ten biggest clones cover around 0.7% of the sample.

The specimen was CD4+ T cells from peripheral blood mononuclear cells, collected before pregnancy. The receptor chain draws on TRBV12-5 and TRBJ2-5, with 11 central nucleotides matching TRBD1. This TCR was sampled from a female donor with multiple sclerosis, enrolled in a pregnancy study. The CDR3 region reads CASGDGTGGKETQYF. The nucleotide sequence reads as follows: TGTGCTAGTGGCGACGGGACAGGGGGTAAAGAGACCCAGTACTTC.